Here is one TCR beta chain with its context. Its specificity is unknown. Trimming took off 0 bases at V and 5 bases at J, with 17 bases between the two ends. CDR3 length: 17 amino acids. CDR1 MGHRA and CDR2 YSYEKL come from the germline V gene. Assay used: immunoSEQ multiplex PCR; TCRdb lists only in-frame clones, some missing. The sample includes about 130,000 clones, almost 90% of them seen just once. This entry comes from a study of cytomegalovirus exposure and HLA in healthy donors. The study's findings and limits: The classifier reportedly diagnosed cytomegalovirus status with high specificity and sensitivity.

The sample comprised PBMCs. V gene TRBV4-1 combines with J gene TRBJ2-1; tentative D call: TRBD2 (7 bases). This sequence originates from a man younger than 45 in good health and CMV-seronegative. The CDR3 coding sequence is TGCGCCAGCAGCCAAGATCTTGATGGGGGGGCCAACAATGAGCAGTTCTTC. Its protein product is CASSQDLDGGANNEQFF.